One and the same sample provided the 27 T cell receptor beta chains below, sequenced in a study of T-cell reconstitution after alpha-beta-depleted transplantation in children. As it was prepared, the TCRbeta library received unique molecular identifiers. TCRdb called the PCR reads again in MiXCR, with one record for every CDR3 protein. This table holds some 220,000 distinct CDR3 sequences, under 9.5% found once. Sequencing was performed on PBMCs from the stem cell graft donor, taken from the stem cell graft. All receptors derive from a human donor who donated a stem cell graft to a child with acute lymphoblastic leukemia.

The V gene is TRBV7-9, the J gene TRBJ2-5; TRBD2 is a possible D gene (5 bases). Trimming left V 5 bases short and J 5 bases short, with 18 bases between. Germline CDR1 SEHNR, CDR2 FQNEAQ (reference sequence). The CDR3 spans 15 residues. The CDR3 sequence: CASSPSARATETQYF. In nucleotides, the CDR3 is TGTGCCAGCAGCCCCTCGGCGCGGGCTACGGAGACCCAGTACTTC.

CDR3 nucleotides: TGTGCCAGCAGCTCCAGGACAGGGCAAGAGACCCAGTACTTC. It is translated as CASSSRTGQETQYF. The chain joins TRBV7-2 to TRBJ2-5; 8 nucleotides match TRBD1. J lost 2 bases, V lost 4 bases, and 3 bases had no gene match. Germline V gene data show CDR1 as SGHTA and CDR2 as FQGNSA. The CDR3 is made up of 14 amino acids.

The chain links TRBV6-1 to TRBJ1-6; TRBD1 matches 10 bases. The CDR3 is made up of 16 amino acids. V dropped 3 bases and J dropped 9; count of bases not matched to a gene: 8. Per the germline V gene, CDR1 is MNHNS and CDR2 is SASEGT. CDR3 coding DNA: TGTGCCAGCAGTGACCCGAGGGGGACAGGGGTTTCACCCCTCCACTTT. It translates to CASSDPRGTGVSPLHF.

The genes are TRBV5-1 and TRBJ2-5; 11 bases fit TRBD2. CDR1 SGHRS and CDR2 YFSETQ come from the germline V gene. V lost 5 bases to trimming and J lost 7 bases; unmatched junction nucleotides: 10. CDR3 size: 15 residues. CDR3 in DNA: TGCGCCAGCAGGTTGACTAGCGGGGCGGAAGGGACCCAGTACTTC. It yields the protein CASRLTSGAEGTQYF.

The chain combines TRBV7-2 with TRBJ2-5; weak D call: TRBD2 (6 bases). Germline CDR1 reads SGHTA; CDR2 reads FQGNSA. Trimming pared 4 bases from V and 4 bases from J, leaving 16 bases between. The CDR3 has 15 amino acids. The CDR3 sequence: CASSSTPGLGETQYF. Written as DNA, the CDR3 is TGTGCCAGCAGCTCAACCCCGGGACTCGGAGAGACCCAGTACTTC.

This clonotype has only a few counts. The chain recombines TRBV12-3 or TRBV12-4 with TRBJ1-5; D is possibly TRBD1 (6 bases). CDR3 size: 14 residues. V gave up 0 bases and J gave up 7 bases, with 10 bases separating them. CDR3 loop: CASSLAQGRQPQHF. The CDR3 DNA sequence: TGTGCCAGCAGTTTAGCGCAGGGGAGGCAGCCCCAGCATTTT.

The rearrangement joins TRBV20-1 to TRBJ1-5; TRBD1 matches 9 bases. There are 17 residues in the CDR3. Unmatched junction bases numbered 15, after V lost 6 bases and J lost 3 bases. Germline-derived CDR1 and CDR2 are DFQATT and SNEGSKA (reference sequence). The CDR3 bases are TGCAGTGCGATCCGGGACAGGGTTACCTCTATCAATCAGCCCCAGCATTTT. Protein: CSAIRDRVTSINQPQHF.

The CDR3 reads CASSPTPRPDTGELFF. CDR3 coding DNA: TGTGCCAGCTCACCAACCCCCAGGCCCGACACCGGGGAGCTGTTTTTT. The chain uses TRBV18 and TRBJ2-2; D is unresolved. Trimming shortened V by 2 bases and J by 3 bases, and 13 bases separated the two germline ends. CDR1 and CDR2 (germline): KGHSH, LQKENI. The CDR3 runs to 16 residues.

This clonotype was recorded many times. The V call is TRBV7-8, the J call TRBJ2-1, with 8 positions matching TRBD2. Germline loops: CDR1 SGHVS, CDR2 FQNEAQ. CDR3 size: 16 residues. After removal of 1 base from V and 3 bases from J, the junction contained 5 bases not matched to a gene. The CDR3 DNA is TGTGCCAGCAGCTTAGTCTTAGCGGGGAGCTACAATGAGCAGTTCTTC. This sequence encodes CASSLVLAGSYNEQFF.

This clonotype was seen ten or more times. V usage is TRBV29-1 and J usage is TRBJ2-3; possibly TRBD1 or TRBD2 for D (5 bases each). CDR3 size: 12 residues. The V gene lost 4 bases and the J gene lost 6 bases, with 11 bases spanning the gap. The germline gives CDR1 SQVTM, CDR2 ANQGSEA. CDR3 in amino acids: CSVVAGADTQYF. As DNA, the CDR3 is TGCAGCGTTGTAGCCGGGGCGGATACGCAGTATTTT.

DNA of the CDR3: TGTGCCAGCAGCTTAGTCCTGGGGAGCTCCTACGAGCAGTACTTC. It yields the protein CASSLVLGSSYEQYF. The chain couples TRBV7-2 to TRBJ2-7; possible D gene TRBD2, 5 bases. V lost 1 base and J 0 bases, leaving 10 bases between the germline ends. The CDR3 runs 15 residues. Germline CDR1 is SGHTA and CDR2 is FQGNSA.

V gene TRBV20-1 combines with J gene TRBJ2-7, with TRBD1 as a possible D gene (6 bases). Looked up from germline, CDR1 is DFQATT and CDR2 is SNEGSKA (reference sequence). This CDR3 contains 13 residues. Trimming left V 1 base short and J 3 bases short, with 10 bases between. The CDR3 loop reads CSARGQVNYEQYF. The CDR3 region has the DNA TGCAGTGCTAGAGGACAGGTTAACTACGAGCAGTACTTC.

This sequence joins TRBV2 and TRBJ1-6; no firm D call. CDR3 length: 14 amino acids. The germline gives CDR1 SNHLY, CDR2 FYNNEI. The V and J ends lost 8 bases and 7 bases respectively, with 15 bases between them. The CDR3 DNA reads TGTGCCAGCGGGAGCCGGGTCGGGAATTCACCCCTCCACTTT. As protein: CASGSRVGNSPLHF.

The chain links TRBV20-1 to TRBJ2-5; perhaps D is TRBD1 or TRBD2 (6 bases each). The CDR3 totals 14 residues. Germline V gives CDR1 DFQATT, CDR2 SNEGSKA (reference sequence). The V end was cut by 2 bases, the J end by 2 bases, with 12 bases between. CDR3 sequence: CSARWRGAQETQYF. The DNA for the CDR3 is TGCAGTGCTAGATGGAGGGGGGCACAAGAGACCCAGTACTTC.

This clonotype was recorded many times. CDR3 coding DNA: TGCAGTGCTAGTAATAACGCAGGGACAGGGTCTGAAGCTTTCTTT. Translation: CSASNNAGTGSEAFF. V and J are TRBV20-1 and TRBJ1-1; 9 bases line up with TRBD1. Trimming took 3 bases from V and 6 from J; bases not matched to a gene: 11. This CDR3 is 15 amino acids long. The germline gives CDR1 DFQATT, CDR2 SNEGSKA (reference sequence).

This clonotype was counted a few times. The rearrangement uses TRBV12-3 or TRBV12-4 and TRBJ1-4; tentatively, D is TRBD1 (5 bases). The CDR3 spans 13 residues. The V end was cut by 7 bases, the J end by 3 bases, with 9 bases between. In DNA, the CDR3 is TGTGCCAGCATCGCGGGGGCTAATGAAAAACTGTTTTTT. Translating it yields CASIAGANEKLFF.

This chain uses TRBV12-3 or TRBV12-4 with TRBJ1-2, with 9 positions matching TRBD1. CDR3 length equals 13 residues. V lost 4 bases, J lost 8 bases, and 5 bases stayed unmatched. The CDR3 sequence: CASSWGQGLGYTF. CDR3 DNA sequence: TGTGCCAGCAGTTGGGGACAGGGCCTGGGCTACACCTTC.

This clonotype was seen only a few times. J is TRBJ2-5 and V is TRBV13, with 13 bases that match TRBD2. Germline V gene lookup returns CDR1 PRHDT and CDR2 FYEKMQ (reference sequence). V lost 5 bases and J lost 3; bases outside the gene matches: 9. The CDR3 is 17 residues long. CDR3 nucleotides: TGTGCCAGCAGCACCGGACTAGCGGGGGTCGAGGAAGAGACCCAGTACTTC. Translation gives CASSTGLAGVEEETQYF.

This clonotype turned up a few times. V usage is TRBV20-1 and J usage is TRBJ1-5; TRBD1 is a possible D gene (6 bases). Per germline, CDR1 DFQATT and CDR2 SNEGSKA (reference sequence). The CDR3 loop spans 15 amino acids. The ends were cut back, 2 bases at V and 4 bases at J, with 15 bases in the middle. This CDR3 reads CSARPGAGENQPQHF. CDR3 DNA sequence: TGCAGTGCTAGACCGGGGGCAGGCGAGAATCAGCCCCAGCATTTT.

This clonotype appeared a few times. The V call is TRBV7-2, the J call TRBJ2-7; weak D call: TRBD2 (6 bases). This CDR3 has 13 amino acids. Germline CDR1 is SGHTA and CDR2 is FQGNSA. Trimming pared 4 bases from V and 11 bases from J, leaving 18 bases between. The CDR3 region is CASSSRSGEVKYF. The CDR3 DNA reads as TGTGCCAGCAGCTCGAGGTCCGGGGAGGTTAAGTACTTC.

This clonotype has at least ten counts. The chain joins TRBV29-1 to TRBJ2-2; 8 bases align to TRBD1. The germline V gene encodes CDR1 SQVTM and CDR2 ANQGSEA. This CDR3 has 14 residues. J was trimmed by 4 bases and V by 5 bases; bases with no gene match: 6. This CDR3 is CSVRVGQVTGELFF. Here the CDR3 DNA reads TGCAGCGTTAGGGTGGGACAGGTCACCGGGGAGCTGTTTTTT.

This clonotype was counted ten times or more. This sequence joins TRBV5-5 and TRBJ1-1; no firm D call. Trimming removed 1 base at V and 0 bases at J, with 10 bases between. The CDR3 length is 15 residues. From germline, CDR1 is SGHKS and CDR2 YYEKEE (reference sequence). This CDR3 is CASSLWGRMNTEAFF. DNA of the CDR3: TGTGCCAGCAGCTTGTGGGGTCGGATGAACACTGAAGCTTTCTTT.

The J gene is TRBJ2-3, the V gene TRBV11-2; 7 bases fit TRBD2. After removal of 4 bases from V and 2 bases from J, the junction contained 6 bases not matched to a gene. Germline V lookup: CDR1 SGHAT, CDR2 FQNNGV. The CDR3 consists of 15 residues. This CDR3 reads CASSSNLAVTDTQYF. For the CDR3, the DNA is TGTGCCAGCAGCTCAAATCTAGCGGTCACAGATACGCAGTATTTT. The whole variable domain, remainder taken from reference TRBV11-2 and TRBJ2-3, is EAGVAQSPRYKIIEKRQSVAFWCNPISGHATLYWYQQILGQGPKLLIQFQNNGVVDDSQLPKDRFSAERLKGVDSTLKIQPAKLEDSAVYLCASSSNLAVTDTQYFGPGTRLTVL.

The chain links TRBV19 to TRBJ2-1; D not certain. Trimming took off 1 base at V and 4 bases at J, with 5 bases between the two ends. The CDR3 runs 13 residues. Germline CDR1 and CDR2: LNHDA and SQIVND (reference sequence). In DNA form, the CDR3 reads TGTGCCAGTAGTATAGCTCCATACAATGAGCAGTTCTTC. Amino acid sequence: CASSIAPYNEQFF.

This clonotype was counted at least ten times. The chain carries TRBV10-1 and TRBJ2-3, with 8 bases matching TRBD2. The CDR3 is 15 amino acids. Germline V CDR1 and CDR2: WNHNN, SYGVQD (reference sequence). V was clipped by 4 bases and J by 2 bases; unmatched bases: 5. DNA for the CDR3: TGCGCCAGCAGTGTCGGGACTAGTGTCACAGATACGCAGTATTTT. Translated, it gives CASSVGTSVTDTQYF.

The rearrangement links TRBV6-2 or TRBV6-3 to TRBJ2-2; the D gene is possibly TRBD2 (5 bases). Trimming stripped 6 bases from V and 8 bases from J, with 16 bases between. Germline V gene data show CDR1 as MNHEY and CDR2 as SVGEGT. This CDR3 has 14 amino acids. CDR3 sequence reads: CASRRTASPGELFF. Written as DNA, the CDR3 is TGTGCCAGCAGAAGGACTGCATCCCCGGGGGAGCTGTTTTTT.

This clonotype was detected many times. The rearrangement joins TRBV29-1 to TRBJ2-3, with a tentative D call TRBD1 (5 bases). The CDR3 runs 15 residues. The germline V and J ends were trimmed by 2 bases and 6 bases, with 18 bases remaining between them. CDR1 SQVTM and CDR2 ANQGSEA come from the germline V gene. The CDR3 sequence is CSVERRRQPSDTQYF. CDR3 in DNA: TGCAGCGTTGAAAGACGGCGACAGCCCTCCGATACGCAGTATTTT.